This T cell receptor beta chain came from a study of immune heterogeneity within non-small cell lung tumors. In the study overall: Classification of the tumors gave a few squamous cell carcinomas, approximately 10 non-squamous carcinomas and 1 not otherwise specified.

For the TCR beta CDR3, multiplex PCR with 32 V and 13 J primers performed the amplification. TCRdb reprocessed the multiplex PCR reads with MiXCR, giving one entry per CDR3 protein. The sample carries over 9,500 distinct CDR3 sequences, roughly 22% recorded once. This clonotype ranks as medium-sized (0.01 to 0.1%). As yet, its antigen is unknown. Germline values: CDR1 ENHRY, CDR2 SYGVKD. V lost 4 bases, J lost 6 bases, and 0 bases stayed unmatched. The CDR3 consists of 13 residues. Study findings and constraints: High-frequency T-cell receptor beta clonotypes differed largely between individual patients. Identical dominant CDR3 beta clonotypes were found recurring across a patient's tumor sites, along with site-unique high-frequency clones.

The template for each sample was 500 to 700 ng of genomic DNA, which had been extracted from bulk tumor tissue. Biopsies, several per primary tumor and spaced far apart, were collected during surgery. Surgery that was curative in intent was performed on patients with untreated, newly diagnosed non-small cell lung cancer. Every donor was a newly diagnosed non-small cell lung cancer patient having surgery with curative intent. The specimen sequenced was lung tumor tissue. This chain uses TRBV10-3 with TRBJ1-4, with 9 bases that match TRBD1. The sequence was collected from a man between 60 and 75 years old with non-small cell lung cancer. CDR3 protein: CAISGTGDEKLFF. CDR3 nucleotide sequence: TGTGCCATCAGTGGGACAGGGGATGAAAAACTGTTTTTT.